A selection of T cell receptor beta chains follows, all from one sample in a study of blood T cell repertoires in COVID-19. Measured with immunoSEQ multiplex PCR; TCRdb has only the in-frame clones, and not every one. The repertoire holds around 260,000 clones, 70% to 85% seen once, with 0.87% in the top ten. Specimen: peripheral blood. These receptors all stem from a human donor with COVID-19, enrolled during active disease. The donor label of this sample is uncertain. Both conserved end residues are part of each CDR3. Clone size is shown for a subset of rows, as once, few, many or a class of expanded clone.

TRBV5-1	once	TRBJ1-5	CASSFPSFGQSDAQRNGNQPQHF
TRBV4-1	-	TRBJ1-1	CASSQAIESEAFF
TRBV10-3	-	TRBJ1-5	CAIKGQGDQPQHF
TRBV6-6	-	TRBJ1-1	CASRLRLVNTEAFF
TRBV19	once	TRBJ1-2	CASISQGARGYTF
TRBV10-1	-	TRBJ1-4	CAREYSSNEKLFF
TRBV5-5	-	TRBJ1-6	CASSLVSTNNSPLHF
TRBV9	few	TRBJ2-1	CASSPRTTYNEQFF
TRBV7-2	-	TRBJ2-1	CASSLAAGSYNEQFF
TRBV28	once	TRBJ1-2	CATHHGGFNYGYTF
TRBV27	-	TRBJ1-5	CASSPFSGAGNQPQHF
TRBV28	-	TRBJ2-4	CASRSGQGRVIAKNIQYF
TRBV5-1	-	TRBJ2-3	CASSLRRDNRGLTDTQYF
TRBV5-1	-	TRBJ1-2	CASSSAGVKGGYTF
TRBV2	once	TRBJ1-5	CASSLDRGSNQPQHF
TRBV19	-	TRBJ1-1	CATSQRVDSNTEAFF
TRBV7-6	-	TRBJ1-5	CASSPLDREGSQPQHF
TRBV19	-	TRBJ1-1	CASTIRTGSTNTEAFF
TRBV5-1	-	TRBJ2-7	CASSRGTSGYEQYF
TRBV6-5	-	TRBJ2-2	CASSAGPTGELFF
TRBV28	-	TRBJ2-7	CASEVSSGVRYEQYF
TRBV11-2	-	TRBJ1-2	CASSQDSGTGTYGYTF
TRBV15	-	TRBJ1-4	CATSRDELGKLFF
TRBV19	-	TRBJ1-2	CASSMADWVYGYTF
TRBV5-1	few	TRBJ1-1	CASSLAPGIMNTEAFF
TRBV19	few	TRBJ2-3	CASKVAGNTDTQYF
TRBV11-2	few	TRBJ1-2	CASSDRNNYGYTF
TRBV7-3	-	TRBJ1-1	CASSAAGGNTEAFF
TRBV30	-	TRBJ1-3	CAWTWTLGEANTIYF
TRBV12-3/TRBV12-4	once	TRBJ2-7	CASSLPSGDEQYF
TRBV19	-	TRBJ1-1	CASTNTGGGTEAFF
TRBV5-1	-	TRBJ1-4	CASSVDRGANEKLFF
TRBV4-1	-	TRBJ2-3	CASSQDPTSGITDTQYF
TRBV18	-	TRBJ2-1	CASSPFTGTSGSNEQFF
TRBV9	-	TRBJ1-2	CASSVDRAGQGYTF
TRBV29-1	few	TRBJ1-2	CSVDPTGRVGYYTF
TRBV27	-	TRBJ1-4	CASSPYRTNEKLFF
TRBV11-2	-	TRBJ2-3	CASSRRLAGERDTQYF
TRBV6-2/TRBV6-3	-	TRBJ1-5	CASSPTSGTGGLTNQPQHF
TRBV7-2	-	TRBJ1-1	CASSFSSGAGDTEAFF
TRBV5-5	-	TRBJ2-7	CASSGRQGSSYEQYF
TRBV6-1	-	TRBJ2-3	CASSSGETDTQYF
TRBV11-2	few	TRBJ2-1	CASSRGLAGPNEQFF
TRBV11-3	-	TRBJ2-7	CASSLSTGTYEQYF
TRBV14	-	TRBJ2-1	CASSGSGLAGVGSYNEQFF
TRBV4-3	many	TRBJ2-3	CASSQVSGADTQYF
TRBV30	-	TRBJ1-5	CALEVDSNQPQHF
TRBV24-1	-	TRBJ2-3	CATSDFEPGQGADTQYF
TRBV28	few	TRBJ2-1	CASSSLGSGGEQFF